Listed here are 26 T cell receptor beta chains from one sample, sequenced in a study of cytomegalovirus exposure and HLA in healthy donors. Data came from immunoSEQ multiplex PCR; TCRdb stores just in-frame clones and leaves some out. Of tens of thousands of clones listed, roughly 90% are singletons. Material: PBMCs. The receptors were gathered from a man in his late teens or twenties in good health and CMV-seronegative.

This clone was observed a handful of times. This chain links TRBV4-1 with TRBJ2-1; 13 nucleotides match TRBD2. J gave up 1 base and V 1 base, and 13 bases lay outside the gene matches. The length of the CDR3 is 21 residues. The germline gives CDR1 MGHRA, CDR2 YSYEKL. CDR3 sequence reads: CASSQVGGLAGARPSYNEQFF. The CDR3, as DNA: TGCGCCAGCAGCCAAGTAGGCGGACTAGCGGGAGCCCGGCCGTCCTACAATGAGCAGTTCTTC.

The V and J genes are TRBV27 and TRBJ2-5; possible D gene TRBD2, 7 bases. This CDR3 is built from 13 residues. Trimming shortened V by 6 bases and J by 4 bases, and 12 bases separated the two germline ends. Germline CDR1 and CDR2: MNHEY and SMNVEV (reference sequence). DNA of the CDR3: TGTGCCAGCAGAAATCGGGGGGCAGAGACCCAGTACTTC. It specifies CASRNRGAETQYF.

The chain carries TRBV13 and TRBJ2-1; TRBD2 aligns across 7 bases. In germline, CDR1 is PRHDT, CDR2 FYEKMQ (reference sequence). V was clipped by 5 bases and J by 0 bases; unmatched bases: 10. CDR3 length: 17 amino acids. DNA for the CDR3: TGTGCCAGCAGCCTGCAAACTAGCGTCAGCTCCTACAATGAGCAGTTCTTC. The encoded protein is CASSLQTSVSSYNEQFF.

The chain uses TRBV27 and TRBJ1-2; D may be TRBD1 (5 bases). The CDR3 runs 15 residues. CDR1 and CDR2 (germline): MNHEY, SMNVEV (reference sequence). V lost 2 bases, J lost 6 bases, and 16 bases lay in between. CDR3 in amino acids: CASSLRGILRDGYTF. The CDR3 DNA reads TGTGCCAGCAGTTTACGGGGGATACTTCGGGATGGCTACACCTTC.

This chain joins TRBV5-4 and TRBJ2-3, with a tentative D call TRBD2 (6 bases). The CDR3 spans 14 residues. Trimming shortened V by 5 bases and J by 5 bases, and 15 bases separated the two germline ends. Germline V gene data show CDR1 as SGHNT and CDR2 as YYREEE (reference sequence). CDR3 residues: CASSPLGGEDTQYF. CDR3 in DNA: TGTGCCAGCAGTCCTCTCGGGGGAGAAGATACGCAGTATTTT.

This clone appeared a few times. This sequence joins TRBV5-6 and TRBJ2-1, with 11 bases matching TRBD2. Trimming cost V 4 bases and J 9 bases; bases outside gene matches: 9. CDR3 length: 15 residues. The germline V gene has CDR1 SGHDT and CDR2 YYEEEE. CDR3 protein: CASSLGLAATGEQFF. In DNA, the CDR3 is TGTGCCAGCAGCCTGGGACTAGCGGCGACAGGTGAGCAGTTCTTC.

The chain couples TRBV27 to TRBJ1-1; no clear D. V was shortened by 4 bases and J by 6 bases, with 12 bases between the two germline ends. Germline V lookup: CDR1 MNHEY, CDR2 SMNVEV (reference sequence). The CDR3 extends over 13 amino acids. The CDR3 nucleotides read TGTGCCAGCAGTTCCGACCCCGGGGCTGAAGCTTTCTTT. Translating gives CASSSDPGAEAFF.

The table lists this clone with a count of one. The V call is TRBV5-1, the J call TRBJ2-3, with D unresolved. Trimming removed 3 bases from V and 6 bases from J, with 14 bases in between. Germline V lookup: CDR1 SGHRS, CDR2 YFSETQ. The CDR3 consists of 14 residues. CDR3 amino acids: CASSSATNWDTQYF. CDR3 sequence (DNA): TGCGCCAGCAGCTCCGCCACCAACTGGGATACGCAGTATTTT.

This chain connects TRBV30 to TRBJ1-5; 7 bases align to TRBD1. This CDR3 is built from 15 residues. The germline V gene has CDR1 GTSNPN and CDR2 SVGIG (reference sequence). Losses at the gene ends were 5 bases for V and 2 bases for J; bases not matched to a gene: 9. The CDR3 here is CAWEQGQGGNQPQHF. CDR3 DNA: TGTGCCTGGGAACAAGGGCAGGGGGGCAATCAGCCCCAGCATTTT.

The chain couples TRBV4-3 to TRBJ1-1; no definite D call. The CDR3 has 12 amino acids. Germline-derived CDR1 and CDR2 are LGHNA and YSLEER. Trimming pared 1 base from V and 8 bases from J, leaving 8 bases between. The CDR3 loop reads CASSQGPKEAFF. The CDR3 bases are TGCGCCAGCAGCCAAGGGCCCAAGGAAGCTTTCTTT.

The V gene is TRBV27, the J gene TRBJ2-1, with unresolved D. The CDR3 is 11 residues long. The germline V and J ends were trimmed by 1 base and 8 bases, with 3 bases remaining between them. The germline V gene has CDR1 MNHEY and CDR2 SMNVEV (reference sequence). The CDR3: CASSLFDEQFF. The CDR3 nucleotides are TGTGCCAGCAGTTTATTCGATGAGCAGTTCTTC.

The CDR3 region is CASSMEGAKDEKLFF. The CDR3 DNA reads as TGTGCCAGCAGCATGGAGGGGGCGAAGGATGAAAAACTGTTTTTT. V gene TRBV7-6 combines with J gene TRBJ1-4; 7 bases line up with TRBD1. CDR3 length: 15 residues. Trimming cost V 5 bases and J 6 bases; bases outside gene matches: 9. The germline gives CDR1 SGHVS, CDR2 FNYEAQ.

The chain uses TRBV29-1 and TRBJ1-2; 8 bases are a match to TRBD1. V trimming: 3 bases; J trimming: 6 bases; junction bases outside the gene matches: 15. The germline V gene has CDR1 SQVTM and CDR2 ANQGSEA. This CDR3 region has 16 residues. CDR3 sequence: CSVEGRQGMVSDGYTF. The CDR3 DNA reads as TGCAGCGTTGAGGGAAGACAGGGGATGGTATCAGATGGCTACACCTTC.

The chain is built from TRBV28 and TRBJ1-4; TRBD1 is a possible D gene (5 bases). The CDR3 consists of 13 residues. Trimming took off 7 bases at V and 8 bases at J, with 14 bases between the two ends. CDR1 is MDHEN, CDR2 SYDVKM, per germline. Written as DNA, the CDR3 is TGTGCCAGCACCCAAGGGGTTGGAGAAAAACTGTTTTTT. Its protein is CASTQGVGEKLFF.

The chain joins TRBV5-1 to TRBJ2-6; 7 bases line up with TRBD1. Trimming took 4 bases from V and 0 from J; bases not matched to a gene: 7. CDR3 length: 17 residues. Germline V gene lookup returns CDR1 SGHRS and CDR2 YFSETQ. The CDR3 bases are TGCGCCAGCAGCGCAGGGACAGACCGCTCTGGGGCCAACGTCCTGACTTTC. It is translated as CASSAGTDRSGANVLTF.

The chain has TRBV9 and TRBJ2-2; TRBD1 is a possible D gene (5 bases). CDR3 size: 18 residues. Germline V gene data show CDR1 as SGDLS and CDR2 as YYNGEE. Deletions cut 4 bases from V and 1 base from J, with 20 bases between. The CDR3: CASSPNLPRALNTGELFF. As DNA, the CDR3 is TGTGCCAGCAGCCCGAATCTCCCCAGGGCTCTGAACACCGGGGAGCTGTTTTTT.

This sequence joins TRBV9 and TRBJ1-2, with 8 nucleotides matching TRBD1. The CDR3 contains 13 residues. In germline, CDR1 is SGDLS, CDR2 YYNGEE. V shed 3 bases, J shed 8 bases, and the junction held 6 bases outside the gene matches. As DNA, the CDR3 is TGTGCCAGCAGCGCCTGGACAGGGAAGGGCTACACCTTC. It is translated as CASSAWTGKGYTF.

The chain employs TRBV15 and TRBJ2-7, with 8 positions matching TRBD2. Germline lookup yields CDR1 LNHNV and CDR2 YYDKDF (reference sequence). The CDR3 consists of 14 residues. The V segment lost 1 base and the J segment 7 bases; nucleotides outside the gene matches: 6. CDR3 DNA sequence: TGTGCCACCAGCAGAGGTAGCGGGGCCTGGGAGCAGTACTTC. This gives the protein CATSRGSGAWEQYF.

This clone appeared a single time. The CDR3 nucleotides are TGTGCCTGGAGTGAGGCAGGGAATTACGAGCAGTACTTC. Translation: CAWSEAGNYEQYF. The J gene is TRBJ2-7, the V gene TRBV30, with D possibly TRBD1 on 5 matching bases. This CDR3 has 13 residues. Germline V CDR1 and CDR2: GTSNPN, SVGIG (reference sequence). Trimming stripped 1 base from V and 4 bases from J, with 11 bases between.

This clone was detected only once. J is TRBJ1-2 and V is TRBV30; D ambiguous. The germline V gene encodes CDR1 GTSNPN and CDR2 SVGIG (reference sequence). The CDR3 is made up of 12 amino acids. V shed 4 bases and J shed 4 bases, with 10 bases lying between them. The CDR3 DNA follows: TGTGCCTGGAATGGAGGAGGCTATGGCTACACCTTC. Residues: CAWNGGGYGYTF.

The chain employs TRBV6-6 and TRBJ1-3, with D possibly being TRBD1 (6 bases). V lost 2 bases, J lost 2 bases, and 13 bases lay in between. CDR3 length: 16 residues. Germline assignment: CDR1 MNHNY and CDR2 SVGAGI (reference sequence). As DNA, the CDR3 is TGTGCCAGCAGTTACGAATCAGGGGAAACTGGAAACACCATATATTTT. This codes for CASSYESGETGNTIYF.

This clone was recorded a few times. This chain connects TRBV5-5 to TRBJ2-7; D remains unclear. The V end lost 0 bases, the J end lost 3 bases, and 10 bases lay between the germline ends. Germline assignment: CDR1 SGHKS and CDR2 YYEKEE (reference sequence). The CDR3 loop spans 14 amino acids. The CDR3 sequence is CASSLVPGSYEQYF. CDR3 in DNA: TGTGCCAGCAGCTTGGTTCCGGGTAGCTACGAGCAGTACTTC.

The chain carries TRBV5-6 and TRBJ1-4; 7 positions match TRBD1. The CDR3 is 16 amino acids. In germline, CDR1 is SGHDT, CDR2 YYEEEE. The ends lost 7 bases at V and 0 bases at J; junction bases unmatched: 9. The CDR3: CASRSAGGSTNEKLFF. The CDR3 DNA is TGTGCCAGCCGTTCAGCAGGGGGGTCAACTAATGAAAAACTGTTTTTT.

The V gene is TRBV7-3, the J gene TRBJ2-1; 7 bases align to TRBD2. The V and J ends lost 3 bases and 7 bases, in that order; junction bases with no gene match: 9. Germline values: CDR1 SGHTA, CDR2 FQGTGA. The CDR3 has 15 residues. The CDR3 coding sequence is TGTGCCAGCAGCTTCGGGGGAGGGAGTTTTAATGAGCAGTTCTTC. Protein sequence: CASSFGGGSFNEQFF.

The CDR3 protein is CASSMAGTGNSYEQYF. The CDR3 DNA follows: TGTGCCAGCAGCATGGCCGGGACAGGGAACTCCTACGAGCAGTACTTC. This sequence joins TRBV28 and TRBJ2-7; 9 bases match TRBD1. With 6 bases clipped from V and 0 bases from J, the junction kept 9 bases outside the gene matches. Germline V gives CDR1 MDHEN, CDR2 SYDVKM. CDR3 size: 16 residues.

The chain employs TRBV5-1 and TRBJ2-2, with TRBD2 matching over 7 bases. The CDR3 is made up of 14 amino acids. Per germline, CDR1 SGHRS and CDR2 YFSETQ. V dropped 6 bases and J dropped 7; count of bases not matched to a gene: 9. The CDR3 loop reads CASTWEGLGGELFF. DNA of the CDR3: TGCGCCAGCACCTGGGAGGGCCTCGGCGGGGAGCTGTTTTTT. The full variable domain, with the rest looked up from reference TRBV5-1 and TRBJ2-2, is KAGVTQTPRYLIKTRGQQVTLSCSPISGHRSVSWYQQTPGQGLQFLFEYFSETQRNKGNFPGRFSGRQFSNSRSEMNVSTLELGDSALYLCASTWEGLGGELFFGEGSRLTVL.